A single sample is the source of the 20 T cell receptor beta chains below, sequenced in a study of neoadjuvant anti-PD-1 for oral cavity cancer. Time point in this sample: after neoadjuvant nivolumab, at surgical resection. Data came from immunoSEQ multiplex PCR; TCRdb stores just in-frame clones and leaves some out. The table shows over 9,000 clones, with over 65% occurring only once. The sample was PBMCs, taken after nivolumab (anti-PD-1) treatment. These TCRs come from a person aged 40-85 years with oral cavity squamous cell carcinoma.

The V call is TRBV4-1, the J call TRBJ2-2, with D maybe TRBD2 (5 bases). The CDR3 spans 15 residues. Between the trimmed V and J ends, which lost 1 base and 6 bases, there was a span of 12 bases. Germline V lookup: CDR1 MGHRA, CDR2 YSYEKL. CDR3 protein: CASSQALRASGELFF. Here the CDR3 DNA reads TGCGCCAGCAGCCAAGCTTTGAGGGCTTCCGGGGAGCTGTTTTTT.

J is TRBJ1-2 and V is TRBV6-1; 7 bases line up with TRBD1. The CDR3 has 15 amino acids. The trim removed 3 bases at V and 2 bases at J, leaving 6 bases unmatched. CDR1 and CDR2 from the germline V gene are MNHNS and SASEGT. The DNA for the CDR3 is TGTGCCAGCAGTGAGACAGGGTCCGTAAACTATGGCTACACCTTC. This gives the protein CASSETGSVNYGYTF.

The V and J genes are TRBV19 and TRBJ1-2; tentatively, D is TRBD1 (6 bases). The germline V gene encodes CDR1 LNHDA and CDR2 SQIVND (reference sequence). The CDR3 extends over 14 amino acids. Trimming shortened V by 6 bases and J by 3 bases, and 14 bases separated the two germline ends. This CDR3 is CASSDQGMDYGYTF. Here the CDR3 DNA reads TGTGCCAGTAGCGACCAGGGGATGGACTATGGCTACACCTTC.

This clone was observed once. The chain combines TRBV19 with TRBJ2-2, with TRBD1 matching 8 bases. With 4 bases clipped from V and 0 bases from J, the junction kept 1 base outside the gene matches. Germline V gene sequence: CDR1 LNHDA, CDR2 SQIVND (reference sequence). The CDR3 length is 15 residues. The CDR3 is CASSRTGTNTGELFF. The CDR3 nucleotides are TGTGCCAGTAGTAGGACAGGGACGAACACCGGGGAGCTGTTTTTT. Full variable domain (rest looked up from reference TRBV19 and TRBJ2-2): DGGITQSPKYLFRKEGQNVTLSCEQNLNHDAMYWYRQDPGQGLRLIYYSQIVNDFQKGDIAEGYSVSREKKESFPLTVTSAQKNPTAFYLCASSRTGTNTGELFFGEGSRLTVL.

The chain links TRBV27 to TRBJ1-5, with 7 positions matching TRBD1. V gave up 5 bases and J gave up 6 bases; unmatched junction bases: 7. This CDR3 contains 14 residues. The germline CDR1 and CDR2 sequences are MNHEY and SMNVEV (reference sequence). DNA of the CDR3: TGTGCCAGCAGTAATTCGGGACAGCTTCAGCCCCAGCATTTT. The encoded protein is CASSNSGQLQPQHF.

The J gene is TRBJ1-5, the V gene TRBV28, with 8 nucleotides matching TRBD1. This CDR3 comprises 15 residues. Germline-derived CDR1 and CDR2 are MDHEN and SYDVKM. The junction had 9 bases not matched to a gene; V was cut back by 8 bases and J by 3 bases. The CDR3 loop reads CASSSPGGANQPQHF. In nucleotides, the CDR3 is TGTGCCAGCTCTTCACCAGGGGGCGCCAATCAGCCCCAGCATTTT.

The chain carries TRBV7-2 and TRBJ1-5; D gene unclear. The CDR3 consists of 14 residues. Germline CDR1 SGHTA, CDR2 FQGNSA. Trimming removed 5 bases from V and 3 bases from J, with 11 bases in between. The CDR3 here is CASSPGRNNQPQHF. CDR3 bases: TGTGCCAGCAGCCCGGGTAGGAACAATCAGCCCCAGCATTTT.

CDR3 residues: CASIPLDGNTEAFF. The CDR3 DNA is TGTGCCAGTATTCCCCTTGACGGGAACACTGAAGCTTTCTTT. The genes are TRBV19 and TRBJ1-1; no definite D call. The V gene lost 7 bases and the J gene lost 1 base, with 13 bases spanning the gap. Germline V gene data show CDR1 as LNHDA and CDR2 as SQIVND (reference sequence). This CDR3 comprises 14 residues. The whole variable domain, filled in from reference TRBV19 and TRBJ1-1, reads DGGITQSPKYLFRKEGQNVTLSCEQNLNHDAMYWYRQDPGQGLRLIYYSQIVNDFQKGDIAEGYSVSREKKESFPLTVTSAQKNPTAFYLCASIPLDGNTEAFFGQGTRLTVV.

This clone has more than one count but fewer than ten. CDR3 region: CAWSNSYEQYF. The CDR3 bases are TGTGCCTGGAGTAACTCCTACGAGCAGTACTTC. The J gene is TRBJ2-7, the V gene TRBV30; D not resolved. V was pared by 2 bases and J by 0 bases, with 2 bases between. Germline V CDR1 and CDR2: GTSNPN, SVGIG (reference sequence). The CDR3 is 11 amino acids.

The J gene is TRBJ1-6, the V gene TRBV6-1, with unresolved D. Trimming took 2 bases from V and 6 from J, leaving 14 bases between them. Per the germline V gene, CDR1 is MNHNS and CDR2 is SASEGT. This CDR3 is built from 16 residues. The CDR3, as DNA: TGTGCCAGCAGTGAATGGAGGACTGCGATTAATTCACCCCTCCACTTT. Protein: CASSEWRTAINSPLHF.

This sequence joins TRBV6-1 and TRBJ2-2; 7 nucleotides agree with TRBD1. The J segment lost 4 bases and the V segment lost 4 bases, leaving 3 bases of the junction unmatched. CDR3 length: 14 amino acids. Germline CDR1 MNHNS, CDR2 SASEGT. DNA of the CDR3: TGTGCCAGCAGTGGACAGGGAGCCACCGGGGAGCTGTTTTTT. Its translation is CASSGQGATGELFF.

The gene calls are TRBV7-8 and TRBJ2-6; TRBD2 agrees at 8 bases. The CDR3 is 19 amino acids. The junction had 10 bases not matched to a gene; V was cut back by 3 bases and J by 0 bases. Germline assignment: CDR1 SGHVS and CDR2 FQNEAQ. For the CDR3, the DNA is TGTGCCAGCAGCTTTCGGGCGGCGAGCGGGAGCTCTGGGGCCAACGTCCTGACTTTC. Translating it yields CASSFRAASGSSGANVLTF.

The rearrangement links TRBV5-1 to TRBJ1-1, with 12 positions matching TRBD1. The germline CDR1 and CDR2 sequences are SGHRS and YFSETQ. After removal of 4 bases from V and 3 bases from J, the junction contained 10 bases not matched to a gene. The CDR3 loop spans 17 amino acids. The CDR3, as DNA: TGCGCCAGCAGCGAAGGTCGGGACAGGGGGCTACACACTGAAGCTTTCTTT. Its protein product is CASSEGRDRGLHTEAFF.

V and J are TRBV7-9 and TRBJ2-2; TRBD1 matches 9 bases. V shed 11 bases and J 8 bases; nucleotides not matched to a gene: 12. The CDR3 is 14 amino acids. Per germline, CDR1 SEHNR and CDR2 FQNEAQ (reference sequence). CDR3 sequence reads: CAAAGTGRRGELFF. CDR3 DNA sequence: TGTGCCGCCGCCGGGACAGGGCGAAGGGGGGAGCTGTTTTTT.

The CDR3 DNA reads as TGTGCCAGCAGCCTTAGGAGGACAGGGGGCAACACCGGGGAGCTGTTTTTT. It codes for CASSLRRTGGNTGELFF. This chain joins TRBV4-2 and TRBJ2-2; 11 bases align to TRBD1. The CDR3 runs to 17 residues. The V segment lost 4 bases and the J segment 2 bases; nucleotides outside the gene matches: 6. Germline CDR1 is LGHNA and CDR2 is YNFKEQ.

The chain has TRBV5-1 and TRBJ2-7; the match to TRBD2 covers 11 bases. The CDR3 is 16 amino acids. Trimming cost V 4 bases and J 7 bases; bases outside gene matches: 13. Germline V gene lookup returns CDR1 SGHRS and CDR2 YFSETQ. As DNA, the CDR3 is TGCGCCAGCAGCCCTCCACTAGCGGGGGCCCTTGAGGAGCAGTACTTC. Amino acids: CASSPPLAGALEEQYF.

This chain uses TRBV10-3 with TRBJ1-2, with 10 bases aligning to TRBD1. J gave up 7 bases and V 2 bases, and 7 bases lay outside the gene matches. Germline lookup yields CDR1 ENHRY and CDR2 SYGVKD. The CDR3 sequence is 15 residues long. CDR3: CAISEVRQGASGYTF. The CDR3 DNA sequence: TGTGCCATCAGTGAGGTACGACAGGGGGCGAGTGGCTACACCTTC.

This chain links TRBV4-2 with TRBJ1-3; D is possibly TRBD1 (5 bases). Deletions cut 3 bases from V and 3 bases from J, with 18 bases between. CDR3 length: 17 residues. Looked up from germline, CDR1 is LGHNA and CDR2 is YNFKEQ. CDR3 DNA: TGTGCCAGCAGCCAGCAGCCTGGGGCATTGGGTGGAAACACCATATATTTT. Translation: CASSQQPGALGGNTIYF.

This chain uses TRBV19 with TRBJ1-4; possible D gene TRBD1, 5 bases. From germline, CDR1 is LNHDA and CDR2 SQIVND (reference sequence). V was clipped by 5 bases and J by 7 bases, with 20 bases between them. The length of the CDR3 is 16 residues. The CDR3 DNA reads as TGTGCCAGTAGTCTGACCTTTGGGGCGACGGGTGAAAAACTGTTTTTT. Its protein is CASSLTFGATGEKLFF.

As DNA, the CDR3 is TGTGCCACCCTCGACCGTGACAAGACCTACGAGCAGTACTTC. This encodes CATLDRDKTYEQYF. The chain links TRBV6-5 to TRBJ2-7, with D hard to call. V lost 10 bases, J lost 2 bases, and 18 bases lay in between. Germline CDR1 MNHEY, CDR2 SVGAGI. The CDR3 extends over 14 amino acids.